The 23 T cell receptor beta chains below all came from one sample that was sequenced in a study of blood T cell repertoires in COVID-19. Libraries were prepared by immunoSEQ multiplex PCR; TCRdb keeps only in-frame clonotypes and omits some of them. The table shows about 210,000 clones, with about 81% occurring only once. The sequenced sample was PBMCs or T cells enriched from blood (not recorded which). The receptor source for this set is a man aged 40-50 years who had recovered from COVID-19.

In its sample, this clone was seen once. The chain recombines TRBV5-1 with TRBJ1-1; D not certain. V lost 4 bases and J 2 bases, leaving 12 bases between the germline ends. The CDR3 spans 14 residues. Germline V gives CDR1 SGHRS, CDR2 YFSETQ. CDR3 DNA sequence: TGCGCCAGCAGCGTTCAGTCACTAAACACTGAAGCTTTCTTT. Protein product: CASSVQSLNTEAFF.

This clone was picked up a small number of times. This chain links TRBV15 with TRBJ2-2, with TRBD1 matching 12 bases. Trimming cost V 4 bases and J 2 bases; bases outside gene matches: 14. Per germline, CDR1 LNHNV and CDR2 YYDKDF (reference sequence). CDR3 length equals 20 residues. The CDR3 loop reads CATSIAIFPGTGGNTGELFF. Here the CDR3 DNA reads TGTGCCACCAGCATCGCAATCTTCCCCGGGACAGGGGGCAACACCGGGGAGCTGTTTTTT.

V usage is TRBV20-1 and J usage is TRBJ2-1, with TRBD2 matching 9 bases. V shed 3 bases, J shed 5 bases, and the junction held 14 bases outside the gene matches. This CDR3 comprises 17 residues. Germline V gives CDR1 DFQATT, CDR2 SNEGSKA (reference sequence). CDR3 amino acids: CSASSGRPSGKHNEQFF. The CDR3 DNA reads as TGCAGTGCTAGTTCGGGGCGGCCTAGCGGGAAACACAATGAGCAGTTCTTC.

This clone was counted once. V is TRBV27 and J is TRBJ1-5; TRBD1 matches 12 bases. The CDR3 sequence is 19 residues long. The germline V gene encodes CDR1 MNHEY and CDR2 SMNVEV (reference sequence). Losses at the gene ends were 6 bases for V and 7 bases for J; bases not matched to a gene: 19. As DNA, the CDR3 is TGTGCCAGCAGACCCCTAGGGGGACAGGGGGCGTGGGGCGGGCAGCCCCAGCATTTT. The encoded protein is CASRPLGGQGAWGGQPQHF.

The rearrangement joins TRBV9 to TRBJ2-6; 9 bases are shared with TRBD1. The CDR3 totals 19 residues. Germline assignment: CDR1 SGDLS and CDR2 YYNGEE. The V and J ends lost 3 bases and 2 bases, in that order; junction bases with no gene match: 12. The CDR3 spells CASSAPTWGQGAGANVLTF. CDR3 DNA sequence: TGTGCCAGCAGCGCGCCCACCTGGGGACAGGGAGCTGGGGCCAACGTCCTGACTTTC.

The chain carries TRBV4-1 and TRBJ1-5; 8 nucleotides agree with TRBD1. CDR1 MGHRA and CDR2 YSYEKL come from the germline V gene. The CDR3 is 15 residues long. Trimming removed 4 bases from V and 8 bases from J; junction bases left unmatched: 10. CDR3 nucleotide sequence: TGCGCCAGCAGCCTATGGACAGGGAGTAAGGAGCCCCAGCATTTT. This encodes CASSLWTGSKEPQHF.

This clone came up a few times. V usage is TRBV19 and J usage is TRBJ2-1, with a possible D match to TRBD2 (6 bases). In germline, CDR1 is LNHDA, CDR2 SQIVND (reference sequence). Between the trimmed V and J ends, which lost 5 bases and 5 bases, there was a span of 22 bases. This CDR3 region has 17 residues. For the CDR3, the DNA is TGTGCCAGTAGTTTCCTAAGCGGGTACGGGATTAACAATGAGCAGTTCTTC. Its protein is CASSFLSGYGINNEQFF. Using reference TRBV19 and TRBJ2-1 for the parts outside the CDR3, the full variable domain is DGGITQSPKYLFRKEGQNVTLSCEQNLNHDAMYWYRQDPGQGLRLIYYSQIVNDFQKGDIAEGYSVSREKKESFPLTVTSAQKNPTAFYLCASSFLSGYGINNEQFFGPGTRLTVL.

The chain is built from TRBV24-1 and TRBJ1-2, with D possibly being TRBD1 (5 bases). The germline V and J ends were trimmed by 5 bases and 0 bases, with 6 bases remaining between them. This CDR3 contains 13 residues. CDR1 is KGHDR and CDR2 is SFDVKD in the germline V gene. This CDR3 reads CATSGDSNYGYTF. As DNA, the CDR3 is TGTGCCACCAGTGGGGACTCTAACTATGGCTACACCTTC.

The V call is TRBV5-8, the J call TRBJ2-3; 9 positions match TRBD2. V trimming: 4 bases; J trimming: 1 base; junction bases outside the gene matches: 7. The CDR3 loop spans 16 amino acids. Germline CDR1 and CDR2: SGHTS and YDEGEE. CDR3 residues: CASSTSGGWGTDTQYF. CDR3 bases: TGTGCCAGCAGCACAAGCGGGGGGTGGGGCACAGATACGCAGTATTTT.

The rearrangement links TRBV7-2 to TRBJ1-5; D might be TRBD1 (6 bases). Per the germline V gene, CDR1 is SGHTA and CDR2 is FQGNSA. The CDR3 totals 13 residues. V lost 5 bases, J lost 5 bases, and 10 bases lay in between. The CDR3 DNA sequence: TGTGCCAGCAGCCTGAAGGGGGATCAGCCCCAGCATTTT. This sequence encodes CASSLKGDQPQHF. The full variable domain, with the rest looked up from reference TRBV7-2 and TRBJ1-5, is GAGVSQSPSNKVTEKGKDVELRCDPISGHTALYWYRQSLGQGLEFLIYFQGNSAPDKSGLPSDRFSAERTGGSVSTLTIQRTQQEDSAVYLCASSLKGDQPQHFGDGTRLSIL.

The chain recombines TRBV6-5 with TRBJ2-3; 9 positions agree with TRBD2. Trimming took 2 bases from V and 2 from J; bases not matched to a gene: 5. Germline V lookup: CDR1 MNHEY, CDR2 SVGAGI. This CDR3 has 16 residues. DNA of the CDR3: TGTGCCAGCAGTTACGGGCTAGCGGGGATCACAGATACGCAGTATTTT. This gives the protein CASSYGLAGITDTQYF.

This CDR3 reads CASSQDNRPDYGYTF. Written as DNA, the CDR3 is TGCGCCAGCAGCCAAGATAACAGGCCTGACTATGGCTACACCTTC. The chain links TRBV4-1 to TRBJ1-2; D is perhaps TRBD1 (5 bases). From germline, CDR1 is MGHRA and CDR2 YSYEKL. This CDR3 is built from 15 residues. The V gene lost 0 bases and the J gene lost 3 bases, with 11 bases spanning the gap.

CDR3 region: CASSQDLRHRGNGYTF. CDR3 coding DNA: TGTGCCAGCAGCCAAGATCTTAGGCATAGGGGGAATGGCTACACCTTC. The chain carries TRBV3-1 (or the pseudogene TRBV3-2) and TRBJ1-2; a weak D match, TRBD1 (6 bases). The V end lost 0 bases, the J end lost 6 bases, and 17 bases lay between the germline ends. The germline CDR1 and CDR2 sequences are LGHDT and YNNKEL (reference sequence). The CDR3 spans 16 residues.

The J gene is TRBJ2-2, the V gene TRBV19, with D tentatively TRBD1 (7 bases). Germline V gene sequence: CDR1 LNHDA, CDR2 SQIVND (reference sequence). Deletions cut 7 bases from V and 7 bases from J, with 16 bases between. This CDR3 has 14 amino acids. CDR3 bases: TGTGCCAGTAAGGGGCAGGGGGGATACGGGGAGCTGTTTTTT. Encoded protein: CASKGQGGYGELFF.

The chain has TRBV29-1 and TRBJ2-6; maybe TRBD2 (5 bases). This CDR3 is built from 14 residues. Looked up from germline, CDR1 is SQVTM and CDR2 is ANQGSEA. Trimming removed 2 bases at V and 1 base at J, with 6 bases between. This CDR3 reads CSVESGSGANVLTF. The CDR3 coding sequence is TGCAGCGTTGAATCGGGGTCTGGGGCCAACGTCCTGACTTTC. The variable domain in full, with the rest retrieved from reference TRBV29-1 and TRBJ2-6, is SAVISQKPSRDICQRGTSLTIQCQVDSQVTMMFWYRQQPGQSLTLIATANQGSEATYESGFVIDKFPISRPNLTFSTLTVSNMSPEDSSIYLCSVESGSGANVLTFGAGSRLTVL.

This chain connects TRBV7-2 to TRBJ1-3; D call uncertain. CDR1 is SGHTA and CDR2 is FQGNSA in the germline V gene. This CDR3 contains 15 residues. V was shortened by 6 bases and J by 0 bases, with 12 bases between the two germline ends. The CDR3 spells CASSTASRSGNTIYF. Written as DNA, the CDR3 is TGTGCCAGCAGTACAGCCTCTCGCTCTGGAAACACCATATATTTT.

The V call is TRBV5-4, the J call TRBJ1-1; 10 bases line up with TRBD1. The CDR3 consists of 15 residues. Germline CDR1 is SGHNT and CDR2 is YYREEE (reference sequence). The junction had 4 bases not matched to a gene; V was cut back by 4 bases and J by 1 base. The chain's CDR3 is CASSHRQGANTEAFF. CDR3 sequence (DNA): TGTGCCAGCAGCCACCGACAGGGGGCGAACACTGAAGCTTTCTTT.

The chain combines TRBV30 with TRBJ2-3; a possible D gene is TRBD1 (5 bases). The V gene's germline CDR1 is GTSNPN and CDR2 SVGIG (reference sequence). The CDR3 has 12 residues. Trimming shortened V by 2 bases and J by 4 bases, and 7 bases separated the two germline ends. CDR3 protein: CAWSRGPDTQYF. CDR3 sequence (DNA): TGTGCCTGGAGTAGGGGCCCAGATACGCAGTATTTT.

The genes are TRBV5-5 and TRBJ1-2; 9 bases line up with TRBD1. V was clipped by 2 bases and J by 6 bases; unmatched bases: 8. Germline CDR1 SGHKS, CDR2 YYEKEE (reference sequence). This CDR3 contains 15 residues. The CDR3 sequence: CASSFGTGHLNGYTF. DNA of the CDR3: TGTGCCAGCAGCTTCGGGACAGGGCATCTCAATGGCTACACCTTC.

J is TRBJ2-3 and V is TRBV7-2; tentative D call: TRBD2 (6 bases). CDR1 and CDR2 from the germline V gene are SGHTA and FQGNSA. The CDR3 is 14 residues long. V was shortened by 1 base and J by 7 bases, with 12 bases between the two germline ends. The CDR3 region has the DNA TGTGCCAGCAGCTTAGGTGCGGGGTTTAATACGCAGTATTTT. Protein: CASSLGAGFNTQYF.

CDR3 sequence: CASRRSDRDLNTGELFF. The CDR3 DNA is TGCGCCAGCAGAAGGAGCGACAGGGACTTAAACACCGGGGAGCTGTTTTTT. V is TRBV5-1 and J is TRBJ2-2; tentatively, D is TRBD1 (7 bases). This CDR3 has 17 amino acids. Germline CDR1 SGHRS, CDR2 YFSETQ. With 5 bases removed from V and 2 bases from J, the gap between germline ends came to 19 bases.

The chain couples TRBV3-1 (or the pseudogene TRBV3-2) to TRBJ1-2, with D possibly being TRBD1 (6 bases). This CDR3 is 15 amino acids long. Germline values: CDR1 LGHDT, CDR2 YNNKEL (reference sequence). Trimming took 1 base from V and 2 from J, leaving 11 bases between them. The CDR3 protein is CASSQVGAENYGYTF. CDR3 DNA: TGTGCCAGCAGCCAAGTGGGGGCTGAGAACTATGGCTACACCTTC.

The V call is TRBV7-9, the J call TRBJ2-3, with TRBD2 matching 10 bases. CDR1 and CDR2 (germline): SEHNR, FQNEAQ (reference sequence). V lost 5 bases to trimming and J lost 0 bases; unmatched junction nucleotides: 5. The CDR3 is 16 amino acids. The CDR3 sequence is CASSLQLAGSTDTQYF. In DNA, the CDR3 is TGTGCCAGCAGCCTTCAACTAGCGGGAAGCACAGATACGCAGTATTTT.